This T cell receptor beta chain was identified during a study of control samples from healthy donors and cancer patients. Method: immunoSEQ multiplex PCR; TCRdb's copy keeps in-frame clones and lacks some. This sample carries 150,000 to 200,000 clones, 90% to 95% of them seen once, and the ten largest clones take roughly 0.7%. Germline CDR1 MNHEY, CDR2 SMNVEV (reference sequence). V shed 3 bases, J shed 5 bases, and the junction held 4 bases outside the gene matches. The CDR3 totals 15 residues. Sequenced material: blood. This TCR came from a woman between 25 and 40 years old in good health. The J gene is TRBJ1-6, the V gene TRBV27; 7 positions match TRBD1. CDR3 amino acids: CASSFQGVHNSPLHF. The CDR3 bases are TGTGCCAGCAGTTTTCAGGGGGTTCATAATTCACCCCTCCACTTT.